The text below deals with one TCR beta chain. What it binds is unknown. Generated by immunoSEQ multiplex PCR, the TCRdb table keeps only in-frame clones and is missing some. The sample carries tens of thousands of clones, 70% to 90% recorded once. These data are taken from a study of OX40 agonist ivuxolimab in advanced cancers. At the level of the study: The study reported partial responses in three patients: one hepatocellular carcinoma, two cutaneous melanoma.

Broader study findings: The specificity for antigen of the expanded peripheral T cells was not determined.

Germline V gene data show CDR1 as MGHRA and CDR2 as YSYEKL. V lost 4 bases, J lost 0 bases, and 8 bases stayed unmatched. CDR3 length: 17 residues. V is TRBV4-1 and J is TRBJ2-3, with 9 positions matching TRBD2. This sequence originates from an adult with an advanced solid tumor such as melanoma, head and neck, liver or kidney cancer. The sequencing here drew on CD4+ or CD8+ T cells sorted from blood, taken in a trial of the OX40 agonist ivuxolimab. The CDR3 region has the DNA TGCGCCAGCAGCCCCAGGGTAGCGGGGGCGAGCACAGATACGCAGTATTTT. This encodes CASSPRVAGASTDTQYF.